The entry below describes one TCR beta chain. The antigen it recognizes is unknown. The record has no base qualities; no much larger clone is one base away. The junction shows trimming of 2 bases on V and 4 bases on J, and the gene matches do not reach 14 bases of it. Reading the germline V gene gives CDR1 SGDLS and CDR2 YYNGEE. Inclusive of the bounding cysteine and phenylalanine, the CDR3 is 17 residues long. The DNA shown is the 51-base CDR3, in frame from base 1. This record belongs to a study of cytomegalovirus exposure and HLA in healthy donors (dated by TCRdb to about 2017). About the investigation overall: An earlier analysis of some 620 of the donors reported over 250 Gb of sequence data and 90 million to 120 million unique TCR beta sequences obtained from 150 million to 200 million T cells. An early release covering roughly 600 HLA-typed donors comprised 300 to 350 gigabases of sequencing data and 65 million to 100 million unique TCR sequences. Of the approximately 400 genotyped donors, over 70% fell in the genetic ancestry cluster associated with self-reported Caucasian donors. The study aimed to test whether signatures of past pathogen exposure could be identified by cataloging public T cell receptors. The T cell repertoires of several hundred subjects were profiled by immunosequencing and related to cytomegalovirus serostatus. In addition to the first cohort of around 670 subjects, a separate validation cohort of 130 or so different subjects was used. To predict cytomegalovirus infection status, the study combined high-throughput TCR immunosequencing, statistical association of individual TCRs with disease status, and machine learning. A later analysis re-examined previously published TCR beta repertoires from several hundred donors and added high-resolution HLA genotyping to investigate patterns of TCR occurrence. Rather than drawing on any new phenotypic data, the later analysis identified candidate immune exposures from TCR beta sequences and the way those sequences occurred across donors. An earlier analysis of nearly 600 of the donors applied high-throughput TCR beta sequencing to assess whether each TCR beta V gene segment acted as functional or pseudogenic. Donor age, sex, ethnicity and CMV serostatus were compiled together with the repertoire data. A later genetic analysis used genome-wide SNP genotypes for about 55% of the 666 donors, treating that subset as a discovery cohort. Every discovery cohort repertoire had been produced on one sequencing platform. Both class I and class II loci were covered by HLA typing, at four-digit resolution. Typing coverage differed by locus: A, B, C, DRB1 and DQB1 were typed in about 620-630 donors, DQA1 in about 500, DPA1 in around 610, and DPB1 in roughly 450. Four or five DR-DQ haplotypes were handled as single units for association and clustering because linkage in the cohort was strong. On average, around 200,000 unique TCR beta nucleotide sequences were sequenced per donor among 398 genotyped donors of the cohort, with about 17% of those sequences being non-productive.

In total, approximately 690 healthy bone marrow donors made up the cohort. Cohort members were all nominally healthy when sampled, although unrecorded immune exposures were likely present. The donor was CMV seronegative and belonged to the group of more than 300 seronegative cohort members. Each donor provided a peripheral blood sample, and peripheral blood mononuclear cells were used for TCR beta sequencing. The Qiagen DNeasy Blood Extraction Kit was used to extract genomic DNA from the blood cell samples. Broader findings and caveats from the paper: Immune exposure information for the cohort was limited to CMV serostatus. In a later analysis, HLA-associated TCR beta chains were found to be more clonally expanded and to have lower generation probabilities than equally common non-associated chains. In vitro tests confirmed that a few of the cytomegalovirus-associated TCR beta chains recognize cytomegalovirus antigens. A later analysis found that most CMV-associated TCR beta chains appeared HLA-restricted, with HLA associations seemingly driven largely by CMV exposure. According to a later analysis, parvovirus B19, influenza, CMV and Epstein-Barr virus appeared linked to several top co-occurrence clusters. An earlier analysis of approximately 590 of the donors showed that most TCR beta V segments appeared in productive rearrangements either about 87% or about 30% of the time, which broadly matched IMGT annotations. Presence/absence analyses assumed roughly uniform sequencing depth across donors, an assumption that may not hold. In the study, around 150 TCR beta chains were listed as associated with cytomegalovirus. A further reported finding was that TCR beta sequences accurately predicted the HLA-A and HLA-B alleles for most subjects in the first cohort. In a later analysis, the rate of TCR association differed among HLA loci, with DRB1 alleles having the most associated TCRs and HLA-C alleles having the fewest. In a later analysis, more than 15,000 TCR beta sequences were associated with specific HLA alleles at a false discovery rate of 0.05. It was suggested by the authors that the approach could potentially be generalized to other disease states and immunological phenotypes. The 87-base-pair reads could not distinguish some IMGT-functional V segments, including TRBV6-2 and TRBV6-3, so those segments were excluded. While some public TCRs were present in many individuals, most TCR sequences turned up only very rarely across donors. A later genetic analysis associated a missense DCLRE1C variant with V-gene and J-gene trimming of TCR beta chains, and an independent cohort replicated the association. Linkage disequilibrium might explain the correlated functional status among segregating V segments, but an unknown experimental factor could not be ruled out. Because some donors lacked HLA typing at each locus, the association tests relied only on the typed subset. According to a later genetic analysis, donors in an Asian-associated ancestry cluster had fewer N-insertions in productive TCRs than the approximately 650-donor mean. The sequencing pipeline was judged likely to have produced a cluster of highly shared sequence variants as a technical artifact. Assigning TCR associations to individual alleles was difficult when HLA alleles, especially DR and DQ, strongly co-occurred. Because counts were too low, roughly 18 rarely observed V segments, including chromosome 9 orphons, were left out of the earlier analysis of some 600 of the donors. In this cohort, only TCR beta chains were sequenced, and detectable features were limited by the absence of alpha or paired-chain data. In both the original and validation cohorts, the classifier was reported to diagnose cytomegalovirus status with high specificity and sensitivity.

Libraries came from the immunoSEQ multiplex PCR assay. A mixture of 60 forward primers for TCR Vbeta segments and 13 reverse primers for TCR Jbeta segments was used in the multiplex PCR. The CDR3 region of rearranged TCR beta genes was amplified from genomic DNA by a multiplex PCR assay. Amplified TCR beta libraries were sequenced as 87-base-pair reads on the Illumina HiSeq System. As for the authors' bioinformatics: A later analysis counted about 82 million unique TCR beta chains across the approximately 700 repertoires, and 10 million to 11 million of these chains were shared by at least two donors. Raw reads were error-corrected and collapsed into unique sequences by a nearest-neighbor algorithm in which closely related sequences were merged to remove PCR and sequencing errors. CDR3 sequences were aligned to IMGT reference sequences to assign V, D and J gene segments. Each retained sequence needed at least a six-nucleotide match to both a V gene segment and a J gene segment. Rearrangements were called productive when the CDR3 lacked stop codons and stayed in frame with V and J; all others were non-productive. CDR3 was defined by IMGT convention, running from the second conserved V-encoded cysteine to the conserved J-encoded phenylalanine. The earlier analysis of fewer than 750 of the donors excluded sequences that lacked an unambiguous match to a single V gene segment. An earlier analysis of some 610 of the donors called V segments functional above 56.7% productive rearrangements and segregating when the between-donor standard deviation exceeded 5%. To diagnose cytomegalovirus status from the catalog of TCR beta chain sequences, a statistical classification framework was built. V and J gene assignment, in a later analysis, came from comparing TCR nucleotide sequences with IMGT/GENE-DB human TR gene sequences. The TCRdist pipeline was used in a later analysis to assign CDR3 sequences and most-parsimonious VDJ recombination scenarios. A later analysis defined each TCR beta chain by its CDR3 amino acid sequence plus V-gene family, and excluded reads lacking a unique V-gene family. To address suspected cross-contamination and a sequencing artifact, a later analysis removed roughly 580 highly shared, low-generation-probability nucleotide sequences. In a later analysis, a clonal expansion index was calculated for each public chain from normalized within-repertoire ranks of inferred template counts. In a later analysis, generation probabilities were computed using a VDJ recombination model fitted to out-of-frame rearrangements, and the results were checked against IGoR. A later analysis scored TCR-TCR, TCR-HLA and TCR-CMV co-occurrence with hypergeometric tests, applying a repertoire-size bias correction to TCR pairs. In a later analysis, false discovery rates were estimated by permuting HLA or CMV assignments 20 times. A later analysis grouped co-occurring TCRs with DBSCAN, adding TCRdist sequence similarity when clustering within HLA-allele-positive subsets. Repertoires with fewer than 30,000 or more than 120,000 public chains, plus five repertoires with anomalous nucleotide sharing, were excluded from co-occurrence clustering. TCRdb provides this immuneACCESS table in a form limited to in-frame rearrangements. Some clones are lacking; in checked studies, under half of them reflect an unresolved V gene, and why the rest are absent is not known. Clone size and the V and J calls come from that table; the DNA yielded D and trimming. The sample has over 50,000 clones on record, around 85% of them singletons. Around 1.5% of the sample is taken by the ten largest.

The sequenced sample was PBMCs. This sequence originates from a middle-aged man in good health and CMV-seronegative. The chain uses TRBV9 and TRBJ1-2; 7 of the junction bases match TRBD1. The nucleotide sequence reads as follows: TGTGCCAGCAGCGTTGGAGGGACGACAGGGTTTGGCTATGGCTACACCTTC. Its translation is CASSVGGTTGFGYGYTF. The reference TRBV9 and TRBJ1-2 proteins fill in what lies around the CDR3, so the full variable domain reads DSGVTQTPKHLITATGQRVTLRCSPRSGDLSVYWYQQSLDQGLQFLIQYYNGEERAKGNILERFSAQQFPDLHSELNLSSLELGDSALYFCASSVGGTTGFGYGYTFGSGTRLTVV.